There are many counts of the clone carrying this TCR beta chain. The sample comes from a study of early T cells in non-severe SARS-CoV-2 infection. TCRdb redid the calling of the 5' RACE reads with MiXCR, one entry per CDR3 protein. The table includes over 60,000 distinct CDR3 sequences, under 9.5% detected once. The sequencing input was whole blood. The sequence was collected from an adult who was a healthcare worker with PCR-confirmed SARS-CoV-2 infection or an uninfected control (not recorded which).

The DNA of the CDR3 is TGTGCCAGCAGCTTGGGACTACCGGGGGACAATGAGCAGTTCTTC. Its translation: CASSLGLPGDNEQFF. This sequence joins TRBV5-4 and TRBJ2-1, with a weak D call TRBD2 (6 bases). CDR3 length: 15 residues. Trimming took 0 bases from V and 5 from J, leaving 12 bases between them. Germline V gene lookup returns CDR1 SGHNT and CDR2 YYREEE (reference sequence).